What follows are 20 T cell receptor beta chains derived from one specimen sequenced in a study of cytomegalovirus exposure and HLA in healthy donors. Primers: 60 Vbeta forward and 13 Jbeta reverse. Libraries were prepared by immunoSEQ multiplex PCR; TCRdb keeps only in-frame clonotypes and omits some of them. This sample has approximately 80,000 clones, with 65% to 80% found just once. Sequencing was done on a sample of PBMCs. These receptors originate from a middle-aged woman in good health and CMV-seropositive.

This chain links TRBV5-6 with TRBJ2-3; D perhaps matches TRBD1 (5 bases). The CDR3 runs 16 residues. V lost 4 bases to trimming and J lost 2 bases, with 17 bases between them. CDR1 SGHDT and CDR2 YYEEEE come from the germline V gene. The DNA of the CDR3 is TGTGCCAGCAGCCCGACATGGGGCAGGGTCACAGATACGCAGTATTTT. It yields the protein CASSPTWGRVTDTQYF.

A few counts support this clone. For the CDR3, the DNA is TGTGCCAGCAGCCCAGGACAGAACCAAGAGACCCAGTACTTC. Translation: CASSPGQNQETQYF. The chain has TRBV28 and TRBJ2-5; tentative D call: TRBD1 (6 bases). Trimming cost V 6 bases and J 0 bases, with 11 bases left between them. CDR3 length: 14 amino acids. Germline CDR1 MDHEN, CDR2 SYDVKM. The full variable domain, with the rest looked up from reference TRBV28 and TRBJ2-5, is DVKVTQSSRYLVKRTGEKVFLECVQDMDHENMFWYRQDPGLGLRLIYFSYDVKMKEKGDIPEGYSVSREKKERFSLILESASTNQTSMYLCASSPGQNQETQYFGPGTRLLVL.

The genes are TRBV10-2 and TRBJ1-2, with 10 positions matching TRBD1. The germline gives CDR1 WSHSY, CDR2 SAAADI. The CDR3 loop spans 13 amino acids. V lost 7 bases, J lost 11 bases, and 10 bases stayed unmatched. The CDR3: CASMGDRGRSYTF. The CDR3 region has the DNA TGCGCCAGCATGGGAGACAGGGGGCGTTCTTACACCTTC.

This clone was detected only once. DNA for the CDR3: TGTGCCAGTAGTGAGGCGGGGTGGTACGAGCAGTACTTC. Amino acids: CASSEAGWYEQYF. The gene calls are TRBV19 and TRBJ2-7; D possibly corresponds to TRBD2 (6 bases). Germline values: CDR1 LNHDA, CDR2 SQIVND (reference sequence). The CDR3 contains 13 residues. Trimming took off 5 bases at V and 4 bases at J, with 12 bases between the two ends.

This chain connects TRBV7-9 to TRBJ2-1; 10 nucleotides line up with TRBD1. The V gene's germline CDR1 is SEHNR and CDR2 FQNEAQ (reference sequence). V trimming: 1 base; J trimming: 7 bases; junction bases outside the gene matches: 1. The CDR3 length is 14 residues. CDR3 sequence (DNA): TGTGCCAGCAGCTTAGGGACAGGGGGTAATGAGCAGTTCTTC. Translating it yields CASSLGTGGNEQFF.

The rearrangement joins TRBV30 to TRBJ2-1; 7 bases are a match to TRBD1. Losses at the gene ends were 3 bases for V and 6 bases for J; bases not matched to a gene: 11. Germline CDR1 GTSNPN, CDR2 SVGIG (reference sequence). This CDR3 is 15 amino acids long. The CDR3 region has the DNA TGTGCCTGGAGACAAACAGGGGAACAAATCAATGAGCAGTTCTTC. Translation gives CAWRQTGEQINEQFF.

This chain links TRBV6-5 with TRBJ2-1, with D possibly matching TRBD2 (6 bases). V dropped 0 bases and J dropped 9 bases, with 12 bases sitting between them. This CDR3 spans 14 amino acids. Germline V lookup: CDR1 MNHEY, CDR2 SVGAGI. CDR3 loop: CASSYSRDLVEQFF. For the CDR3, the DNA is TGTGCCAGCAGTTACTCGCGGGACTTAGTTGAGCAGTTCTTC.

In its sample, this clone was seen once. The V and J genes are TRBV9 and TRBJ2-2; TRBD2 might be the D (6 bases). This CDR3 region has 13 residues. V was pared by 3 bases and J by 7 bases, with 10 bases between. CDR1 and CDR2 from the germline V gene are SGDLS and YYNGEE. The CDR3 is CASSGLVFGELFF. The CDR3 nucleotides read TGTGCCAGCAGCGGACTAGTGTTCGGGGAGCTGTTTTTT.

The chain joins TRBV28 to TRBJ1-2; 8 bases match TRBD1. The germline V gene encodes CDR1 MDHEN and CDR2 SYDVKM. The CDR3 covers 15 residues. The ends lost 6 bases at V and 3 bases at J; junction bases unmatched: 9. In DNA, the CDR3 is TGTGCCAGCAGGGTGGGGGCAGGGGGCGACTATGGCTACACCTTC. The encoded protein is CASRVGAGGDYGYTF.

Only one count was recorded for this clone. The chain's CDR3 is CASSLAGGIDTQYF. The CDR3 DNA reads TGTGCCAGTAGTCTAGCGGGAGGAATAGATACGCAGTATTTT. The chain has TRBV19 and TRBJ2-3; 11 nucleotides line up with TRBD2. CDR3 size: 14 residues. The germline gives CDR1 LNHDA, CDR2 SQIVND (reference sequence). J was trimmed by 5 bases and V by 5 bases; bases with no gene match: 3.

This clone was detected only once. The CDR3 coding sequence is TGTGCCAGCAGCCCGAGGGGGGGTGGAGGTCCTGGGGCCAACGTCCTGACTTTC. Residues: CASSPRGGGGPGANVLTF. This chain uses TRBV9 with TRBJ2-6, with D possibly TRBD2 on 7 matching bases. Germline values: CDR1 SGDLS, CDR2 YYNGEE. CDR3 size: 18 residues. Deletions cut 4 bases from V and 2 bases from J, with 19 bases between. The full variable domain, completed using reference TRBV9 and TRBJ2-6, is DSGVTQTPKHLITATGQRVTLRCSPRSGDLSVYWYQQSLDQGLQFLIQYYNGEERAKGNILERFSAQQFPDLHSELNLSSLELGDSALYFCASSPRGGGGPGANVLTFGAGSRLTVL.

This chain connects TRBV28 to TRBJ1-1, with D unresolved. The CDR3 is 12 residues long. Germline-derived CDR1 and CDR2 are MDHEN and SYDVKM. The V end lost 4 bases, the J end lost 11 bases, and 14 bases lay between the germline ends. CDR3 protein: CASSSDPRGAFF. In nucleotides, the CDR3 is TGTGCCAGCAGTTCCGATCCCCGAGGGGCTTTCTTT.

The genes are TRBV5-5 and TRBJ2-5; D is perhaps TRBD2 (5 bases). Germline assignment: CDR1 SGHKS and CDR2 YYEKEE (reference sequence). The CDR3 length is 18 residues. V lost 6 bases, J lost 5 bases, and 29 bases lay in between. CDR3 region: CASNSNPDLGVPRETQYF. The CDR3 DNA reads as TGTGCCAGCAACTCAAACCCGGACCTCGGGGTCCCAAGGGAGACCCAGTACTTC.

CDR3 coding DNA: TGTGCCACCTCGGACAGGGAAAGCAATCAGCCCCAGCATTTT. Translated: CATSDRESNQPQHF. V gene TRBV10-3 combines with J gene TRBJ1-5, with TRBD1 matching 8 bases. This CDR3 spans 14 amino acids. The V and J ends lost 10 bases and 1 base, in that order; junction bases with no gene match: 6. Germline assignment: CDR1 ENHRY and CDR2 SYGVKD.

The chain has TRBV19 and TRBJ2-5, with D tentatively TRBD1 (5 bases). Germline V CDR1 and CDR2: LNHDA, SQIVND (reference sequence). The CDR3 has 15 residues. V lost 1 base to trimming and J lost 4 bases, with 13 bases between them. CDR3 amino acids: CASSIGQPVGETQYF. As DNA, the CDR3 is TGTGCCAGTAGTATAGGACAGCCCGTCGGAGAGACCCAGTACTTC.

The rearrangement joins TRBV28 to TRBJ1-2, with a tentative D call TRBD1 (5 bases). The CDR3 length is 14 residues. V dropped 5 bases and J dropped 4 bases, with 14 bases sitting between them. Germline lookup yields CDR1 MDHEN and CDR2 SYDVKM. The CDR3: CASSLEVTVYGYTF. CDR3 bases: TGTGCCAGCAGTCTAGAAGTGACAGTCTATGGCTACACCTTC.

The chain couples TRBV29-1 to TRBJ2-4, with TRBD1 identical over 11 bases. Trimming took 5 bases from V and 2 from J; bases not matched to a gene: 5. The germline V gene has CDR1 SQVTM and CDR2 ANQGSEA. The CDR3 consists of 15 residues. CDR3 DNA sequence: TGCAGCGTTTATGGACAGGGGGCCTCCAAAAACATTCAGTACTTC. Protein: CSVYGQGASKNIQYF.

V gene TRBV30 combines with J gene TRBJ1-3, with 9 nucleotides matching TRBD1. V dropped 5 bases and J dropped 2; count of bases not matched to a gene: 4. Germline V gene data show CDR1 as GTSNPN and CDR2 as SVGIG (reference sequence). The CDR3 extends over 14 amino acids. CDR3 DNA: TGTGCCTGGGGACAGGGGTTCGCTGGAAACACCATATATTTT. Its protein product is CAWGQGFAGNTIYF.

V gene TRBV2 combines with J gene TRBJ1-5; D gene ambiguous. Germline CDR1 is SNHLY and CDR2 is FYNNEI. There are 13 residues in the CDR3. Trimming took off 7 bases at V and 2 bases at J, with 9 bases between the two ends. The CDR3 DNA follows: TGTGCCAGCAAATCGCGGGGCAATCAGCCCCAGCATTTT. Translated, it gives CASKSRGNQPQHF.

This chain connects TRBV30 to TRBJ2-5; 8 nucleotides agree with TRBD1. CDR1 and CDR2 from the germline V gene are GTSNPN and SVGIG (reference sequence). This CDR3 region has 16 residues. V shed 3 bases and J 1 base; nucleotides not matched to a gene: 10. The CDR3 bases are TGTGCCTGGAGCCGAACAGGGGGTTTAAGCCAAGAGACCCAGTACTTC. Translating gives CAWSRTGGLSQETQYF. The variable domain in full, with the rest retrieved from reference TRBV30 and TRBJ2-5, is SQTIHQWPATLVQPVGSPLSLECTVEGTSNPNLYWYRQAAGRGLQLLFYSVGIGQISSEVPQNLSASRPQDRQFILSSKKLLLSDSGFYLCAWSRTGGLSQETQYFGPGTRLLVL.